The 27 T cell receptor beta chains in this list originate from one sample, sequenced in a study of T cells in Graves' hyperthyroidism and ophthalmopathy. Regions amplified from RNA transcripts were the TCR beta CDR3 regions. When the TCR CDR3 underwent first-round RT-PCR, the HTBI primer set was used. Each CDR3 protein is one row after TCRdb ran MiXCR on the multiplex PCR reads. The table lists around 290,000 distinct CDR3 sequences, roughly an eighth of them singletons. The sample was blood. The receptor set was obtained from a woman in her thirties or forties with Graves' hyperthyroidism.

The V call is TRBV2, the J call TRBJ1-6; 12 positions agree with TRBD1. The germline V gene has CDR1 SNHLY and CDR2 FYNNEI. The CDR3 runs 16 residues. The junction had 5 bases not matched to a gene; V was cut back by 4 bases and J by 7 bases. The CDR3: CASSVGGQGANSPLHF. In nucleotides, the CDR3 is TGTGCCAGCAGTGTAGGGGGACAGGGGGCGAATTCACCCCTCCACTTT.

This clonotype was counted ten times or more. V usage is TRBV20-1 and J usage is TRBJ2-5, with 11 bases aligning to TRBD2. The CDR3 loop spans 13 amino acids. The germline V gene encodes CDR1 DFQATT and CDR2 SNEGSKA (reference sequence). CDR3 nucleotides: TGCAGCTTCCGACTAGCGGGACAAGAGACCCAGTACTTC. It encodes CSFRLAGQETQYF.

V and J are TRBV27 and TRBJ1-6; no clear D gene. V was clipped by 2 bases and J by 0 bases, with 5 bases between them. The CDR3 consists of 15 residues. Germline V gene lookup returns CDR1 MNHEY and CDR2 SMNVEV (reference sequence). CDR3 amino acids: CASSLEFSYNSPLHF. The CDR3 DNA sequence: TGTGCCAGCAGTTTAGAGTTCTCCTATAATTCACCCCTCCACTTT.

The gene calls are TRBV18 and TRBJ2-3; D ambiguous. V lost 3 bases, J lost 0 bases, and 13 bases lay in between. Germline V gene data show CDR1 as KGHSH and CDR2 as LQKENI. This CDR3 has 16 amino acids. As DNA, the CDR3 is TGTGCCAGCTCACCGCTAGTGAGAGCGAGCACAGATACGCAGTATTTT. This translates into CASSPLVRASTDTQYF.

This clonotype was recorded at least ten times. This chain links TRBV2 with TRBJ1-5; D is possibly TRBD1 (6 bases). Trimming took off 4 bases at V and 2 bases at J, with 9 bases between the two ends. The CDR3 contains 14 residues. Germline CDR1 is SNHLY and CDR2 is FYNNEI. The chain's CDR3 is CASSAGEGNQPQHF. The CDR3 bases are TGTGCCAGCAGTGCAGGGGAGGGCAATCAGCCCCAGCATTTT. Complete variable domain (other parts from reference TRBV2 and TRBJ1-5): EPEVTQTPSHQVTQMGQEVILRCVPISNHLYFYWYRQILGQKVEFLVSFYNNEISEKSEIFDDQFSVERPDGSNFTLKIRSTKLEDSAMYFCASSAGEGNQPQHFGDGTRLSIL.

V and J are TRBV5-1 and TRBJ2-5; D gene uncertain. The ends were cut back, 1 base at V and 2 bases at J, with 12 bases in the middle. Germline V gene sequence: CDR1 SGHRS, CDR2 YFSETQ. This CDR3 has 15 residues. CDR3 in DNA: TGCGCCAGCAGCTTGTTGGGTACGATACAAGAGACCCAGTACTTC. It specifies CASSLLGTIQETQYF.

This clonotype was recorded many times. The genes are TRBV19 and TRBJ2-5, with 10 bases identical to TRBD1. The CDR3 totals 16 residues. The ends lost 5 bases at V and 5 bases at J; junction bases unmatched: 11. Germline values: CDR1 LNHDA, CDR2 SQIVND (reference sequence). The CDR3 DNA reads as TGTGCCAGTAGTCCCACACGACAGGGGGCCAGGGAGACCCAGTACTTC. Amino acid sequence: CASSPTRQGARETQYF.

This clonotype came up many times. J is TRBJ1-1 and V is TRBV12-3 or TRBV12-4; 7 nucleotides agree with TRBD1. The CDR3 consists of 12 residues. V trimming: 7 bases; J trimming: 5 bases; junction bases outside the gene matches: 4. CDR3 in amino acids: CASTPTGTEAFF. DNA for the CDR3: TGTGCCAGCACCCCGACAGGGACTGAAGCTTTCTTT.

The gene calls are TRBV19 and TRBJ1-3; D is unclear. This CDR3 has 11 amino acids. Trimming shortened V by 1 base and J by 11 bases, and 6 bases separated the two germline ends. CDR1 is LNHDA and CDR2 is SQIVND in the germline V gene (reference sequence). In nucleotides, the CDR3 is TGTGCCAGTAGTATAGCCGGTGCCATATATTTT. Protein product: CASSIAGAIYF.

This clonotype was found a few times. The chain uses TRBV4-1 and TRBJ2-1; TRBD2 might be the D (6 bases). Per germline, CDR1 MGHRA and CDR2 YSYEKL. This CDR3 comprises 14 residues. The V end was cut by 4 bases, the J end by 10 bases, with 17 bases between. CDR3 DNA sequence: TGCGCCAGCAGCCCTTACCCCGGAGGGTACGAGCAGTTCTTC. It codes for CASSPYPGGYEQFF.

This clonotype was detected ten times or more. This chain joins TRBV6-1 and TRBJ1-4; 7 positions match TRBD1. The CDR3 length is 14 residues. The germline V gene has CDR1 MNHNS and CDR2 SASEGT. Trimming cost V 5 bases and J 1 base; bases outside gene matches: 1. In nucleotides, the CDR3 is TGTGCCAGCAGTACAGGGGAAACTAATGAAAAACTGTTTTTT. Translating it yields CASSTGETNEKLFF.

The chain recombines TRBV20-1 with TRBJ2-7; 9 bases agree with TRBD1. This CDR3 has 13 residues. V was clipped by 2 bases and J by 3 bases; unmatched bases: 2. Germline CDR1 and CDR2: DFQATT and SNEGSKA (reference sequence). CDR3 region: CSARWDRDYEQYF. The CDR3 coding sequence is TGCAGTGCTAGATGGGACAGGGACTACGAGCAGTACTTC.

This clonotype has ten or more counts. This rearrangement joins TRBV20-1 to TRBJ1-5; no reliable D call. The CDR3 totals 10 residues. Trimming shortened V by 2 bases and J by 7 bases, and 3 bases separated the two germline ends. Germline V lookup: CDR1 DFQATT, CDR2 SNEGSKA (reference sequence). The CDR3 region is CSARNQPQHF. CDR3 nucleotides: TGCAGTGCTAGAAACCAGCCCCAGCATTTT.

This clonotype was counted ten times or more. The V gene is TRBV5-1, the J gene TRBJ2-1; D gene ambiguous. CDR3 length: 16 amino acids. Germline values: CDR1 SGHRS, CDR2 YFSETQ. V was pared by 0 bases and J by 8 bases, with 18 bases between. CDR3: CASSLEGGPSSDEQFF. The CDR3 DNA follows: TGCGCCAGCAGCTTGGAAGGTGGCCCGTCGTCAGATGAGCAGTTCTTC.

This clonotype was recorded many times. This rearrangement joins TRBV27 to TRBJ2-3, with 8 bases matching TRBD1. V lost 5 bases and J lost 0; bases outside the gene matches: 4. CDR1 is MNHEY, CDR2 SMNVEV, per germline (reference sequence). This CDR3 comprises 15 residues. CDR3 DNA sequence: TGTGCCAGCAGTCAGGGGGCTTTGAGCACAGATACGCAGTATTTT. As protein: CASSQGALSTDTQYF.

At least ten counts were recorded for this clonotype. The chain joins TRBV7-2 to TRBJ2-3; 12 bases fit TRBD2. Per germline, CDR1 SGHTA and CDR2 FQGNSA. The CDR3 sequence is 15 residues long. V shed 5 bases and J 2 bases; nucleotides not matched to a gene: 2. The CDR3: CASSGTSGFTDTQYF. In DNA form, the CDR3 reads TGTGCCAGCAGCGGGACTAGCGGGTTCACAGATACGCAGTATTTT.

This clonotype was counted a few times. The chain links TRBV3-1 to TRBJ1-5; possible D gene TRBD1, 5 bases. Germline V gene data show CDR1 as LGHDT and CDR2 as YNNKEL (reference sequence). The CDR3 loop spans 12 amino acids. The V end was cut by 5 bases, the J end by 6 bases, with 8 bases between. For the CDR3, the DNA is TGTGCCAGCAGCAAGGGGAGTCAGCCCCAGCATTTT. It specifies CASSKGSQPQHF. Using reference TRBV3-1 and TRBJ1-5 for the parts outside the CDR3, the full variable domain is DTAVSQTPKYLVTQMGNDKSIKCEQNLGHDTMYWYKQDSKKFLKIMFSYNNKELIINETVPNRFSPKSPDKAHLNLHINSLELGDSAVYFCASSKGSQPQHFGDGTRLSIL.

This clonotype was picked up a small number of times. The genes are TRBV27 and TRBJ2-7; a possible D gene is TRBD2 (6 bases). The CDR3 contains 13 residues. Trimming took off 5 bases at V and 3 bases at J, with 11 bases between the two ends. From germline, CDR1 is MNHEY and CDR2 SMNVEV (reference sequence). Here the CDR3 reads CASSAGSLYEQYF. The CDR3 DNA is TGTGCCAGCAGTGCGGGGTCCCTCTACGAGCAGTACTTC.

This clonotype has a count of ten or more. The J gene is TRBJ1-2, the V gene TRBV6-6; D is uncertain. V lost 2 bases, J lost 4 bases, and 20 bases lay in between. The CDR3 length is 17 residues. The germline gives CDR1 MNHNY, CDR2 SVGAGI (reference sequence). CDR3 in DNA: TGTGCCAGCAGTTACAGGTCAAGGAAAAGGGCAGCCTATGGCTACACCTTC. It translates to CASSYRSRKRAAYGYTF.

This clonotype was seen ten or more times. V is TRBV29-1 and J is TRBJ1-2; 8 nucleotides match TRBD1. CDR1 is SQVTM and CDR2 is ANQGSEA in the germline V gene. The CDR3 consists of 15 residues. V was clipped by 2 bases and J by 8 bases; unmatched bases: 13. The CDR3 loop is CSVETSPGGAGGYTF. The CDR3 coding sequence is TGCAGCGTTGAAACAAGCCCAGGGGGCGCGGGGGGCTACACCTTC.

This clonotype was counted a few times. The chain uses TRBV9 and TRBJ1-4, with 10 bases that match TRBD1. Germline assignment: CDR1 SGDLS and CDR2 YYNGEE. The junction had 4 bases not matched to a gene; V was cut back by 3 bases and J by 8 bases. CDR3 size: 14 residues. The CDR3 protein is CASSDRTGGEKLFF. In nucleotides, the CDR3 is TGTGCCAGCAGCGATCGGACAGGGGGAGAAAAACTGTTTTTT.

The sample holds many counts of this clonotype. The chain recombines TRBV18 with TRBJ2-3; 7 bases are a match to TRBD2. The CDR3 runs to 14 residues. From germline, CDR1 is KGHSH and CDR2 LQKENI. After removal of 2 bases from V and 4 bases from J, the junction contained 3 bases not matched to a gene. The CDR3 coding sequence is TGTGCCAGCTCACCAGGGCGGGAGCCAGATACGCAGTATTTT. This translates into CASSPGREPDTQYF.

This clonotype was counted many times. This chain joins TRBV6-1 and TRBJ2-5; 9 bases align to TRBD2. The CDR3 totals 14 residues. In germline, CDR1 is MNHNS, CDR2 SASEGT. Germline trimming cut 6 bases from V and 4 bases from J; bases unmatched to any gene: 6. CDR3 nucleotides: TGTGCCAGCAGACTCCCGACTAGCGGAGAGACCCAGTACTTC. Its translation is CASRLPTSGETQYF.

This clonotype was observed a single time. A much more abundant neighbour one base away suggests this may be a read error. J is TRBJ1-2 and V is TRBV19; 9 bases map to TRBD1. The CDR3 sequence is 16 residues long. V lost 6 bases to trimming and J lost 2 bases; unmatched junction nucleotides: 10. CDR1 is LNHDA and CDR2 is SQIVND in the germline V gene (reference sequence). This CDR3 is CASRRTGDGGNYGYTF. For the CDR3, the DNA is TGTGCCAGTAGACGGACAGGGGACGGTGGCAACTATGGCTACACCTTC.

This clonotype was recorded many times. CDR3 DNA sequence: TGTGCCAGCACCAGGACTAGCGGCAGAAGCTCCTACGAGCAGTACTTC. Residues: CASTRTSGRSSYEQYF. The rearrangement uses TRBV13 and TRBJ2-7; 10 positions match TRBD2. Germline-derived CDR1 and CDR2 are PRHDT and FYEKMQ (reference sequence). V shed 7 bases and J 0 bases; nucleotides not matched to a gene: 9. The CDR3 length is 16 residues.

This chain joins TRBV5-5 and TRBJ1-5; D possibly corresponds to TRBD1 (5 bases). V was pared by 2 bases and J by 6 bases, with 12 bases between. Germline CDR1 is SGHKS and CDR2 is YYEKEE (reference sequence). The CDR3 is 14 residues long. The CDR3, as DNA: TGTGCCAGCAGCTTCAGGGTCTCGACTCAGCCCCAGCATTTT. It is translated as CASSFRVSTQPQHF.

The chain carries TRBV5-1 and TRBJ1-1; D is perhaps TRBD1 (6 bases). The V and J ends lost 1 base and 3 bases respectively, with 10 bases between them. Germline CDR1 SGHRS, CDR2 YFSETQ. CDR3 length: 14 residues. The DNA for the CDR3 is TGCGCCAGCAGCTTGCAGGGGACGGACACTGAAGCTTTCTTT. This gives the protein CASSLQGTDTEAFF.